The sequence of this T cell receptor (beta chain) was determined in a study of T cells after yellow fever vaccination. Study-level points and caveats: A small share of clonotypes appeared in both CD4 and CD8 compartments.

Template switching by 5'RACE produced TCR cDNA, adding a universal primer site and UMIs. TCRdb called the 5' RACE reads again in MiXCR, with one record for every CDR3 protein. The sample includes roughly 500,000 distinct CDR3 sequences, about 19% of them seen just once. Trimming cost V 0 bases and J 2 bases, with 14 bases left between them. The CDR3 consists of 16 residues. Germline assignment: CDR1 MGHDK and CDR2 SYGVNS. This clonotype appeared a few times. Its antigen is unknown. The sequencing used PBMCs, collected 15 days after the yellow fever booster vaccination. The TCR originated in a man under 40 who received the YFV17D yellow fever vaccine. The J gene is TRBJ2-7, the V gene TRBV25-1, with D perhaps matching TRBD1 (6 bases). CDR3 sequence (DNA): TGTGCCAGCAGTGAATACTATGCCAGGGGTACCTACGAGCAGTACTTC. It specifies CASSEYYARGTYEQYF.